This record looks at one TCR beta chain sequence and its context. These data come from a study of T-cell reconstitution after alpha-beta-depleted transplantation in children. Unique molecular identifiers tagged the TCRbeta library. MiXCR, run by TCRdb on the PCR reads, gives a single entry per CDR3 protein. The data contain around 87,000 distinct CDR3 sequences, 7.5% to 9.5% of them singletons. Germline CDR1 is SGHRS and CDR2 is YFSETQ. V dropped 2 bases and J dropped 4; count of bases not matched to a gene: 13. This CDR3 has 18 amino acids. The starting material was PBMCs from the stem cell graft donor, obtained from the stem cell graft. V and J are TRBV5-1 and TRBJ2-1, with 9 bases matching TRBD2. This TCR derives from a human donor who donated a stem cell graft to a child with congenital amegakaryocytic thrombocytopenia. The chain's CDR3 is CASSFPGTSSRSYNEQFF. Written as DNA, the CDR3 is TGCGCCAGCAGCTTCCCGGGGACTAGCTCACGGTCTTACAATGAGCAGTTCTTC. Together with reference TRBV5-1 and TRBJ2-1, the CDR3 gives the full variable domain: KAGVTQTPRYLIKTRGQQVTLSCSPISGHRSVSWYQQTPGQGLQFLFEYFSETQRNKGNFPGRFSGRQFSNSRSEMNVSTLELGDSALYLCASSFPGTSSRSYNEQFFGPGTRLTVL.